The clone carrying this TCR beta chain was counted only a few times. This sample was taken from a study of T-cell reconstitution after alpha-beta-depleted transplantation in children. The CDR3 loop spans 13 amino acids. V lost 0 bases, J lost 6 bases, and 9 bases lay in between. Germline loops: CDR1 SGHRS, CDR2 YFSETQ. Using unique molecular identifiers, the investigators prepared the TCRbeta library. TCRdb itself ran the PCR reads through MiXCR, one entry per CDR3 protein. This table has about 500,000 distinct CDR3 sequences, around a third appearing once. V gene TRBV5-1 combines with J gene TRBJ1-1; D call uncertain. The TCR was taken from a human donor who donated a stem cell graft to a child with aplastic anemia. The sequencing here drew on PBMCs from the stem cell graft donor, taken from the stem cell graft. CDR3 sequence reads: CASSLVHVSEAFF. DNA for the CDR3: TGCGCCAGCAGCTTGGTGCATGTTTCTGAAGCTTTCTTT.